The present T cell receptor beta chain was sequenced within a study of T cell responses to AZD1222 COVID-19 vaccine (dated by TCRdb to the early 2020s). For the wider study: A total of just over 230 trial participants underwent TCR sequencing, of whom 207 had received two doses of AZD1222 and about 25 had received two doses of the MenACWY control vaccine. Trial participants were enrolled by age into subgroups of 18-55, 56-69 and 70-plus years, and roughly 150, 30 and 60 TCR-sequenced participants, respectively, were included in these subgroups. The full study reports these points: Reportedly, almost half of the unique spike-specific TCRs recognized epitopes lying outside the regions that are mutated in the B.1.351 and B.1.1.7 variants. The whole spike protein was spanned by vaccine-associated CD4 TCRs, and dominant responses were seen in regions 160-218 and 743-854. Only five to seven AZD1222 recipients were SARS-CoV-2 seropositive at baseline, limiting conclusions about previously exposed vaccinees. Participants were mostly white British, with more females than males. The authors suggested clonal diversity may have been underestimated. The 56-69-year group was small, and its depth increase did not reach significance, likely because of low power. No day 14 peak-response samples were available, so repertoires were characterized only after the peak T cell response. A significant rise in spike-specific TCR breadth and depth was observed after two AZD1222 doses relative to day 0 and relative to MenACWY recipients.

The CDR3 regions of human TCRbeta chains were subjected to immunosequencing. On the study's bioinformatics: Repertoire TCRs were matched against a reference library of SARS-CoV-2-specific TCRs generated with the MIRA antigen-specificity platform. Breadth was defined as the fraction of unique TCRs that were SARS-CoV-2-associated, and depth was defined as the fraction of total T cells that were SARS-CoV-2-associated. Using the MIRA data, each spike-specific TCR was assigned both to the spike region to which the TCR was reactive and to a CD4 or CD8 class. Log10-transformed breadth and depth values were compared by one-way ANOVA with Sidak's multiple comparisons tests. Entries here come from immuneACCESS through TCRdb and include only in-frame sequences with V and J called. Some clones fail to appear in such tables; in the studies checked, an unresolved V gene covers under half of the shortfall, and the cause of the remainder is unknown. The DNA gave D and trimming, while V, J and clone size come from that table. This sample is represented by about 75,000 clones; about 91% of them were singletons. In total, the top ten clones hold 10% of the sample.

The table lists this clone with a few counts. Its antigen specificity is not known. No clone much larger than this one lies a single base away; base qualities are absent. The cysteine opens and the phenylalanine closes a CDR3 of 12 amino acids. CDR3 DNA only is kept here, 36 bases in frame from base 1. At the junction V is shortened by 5 bases and J by 14 bases, with 16 bases in between. CDR1 and CDR2 are drawn from the germline V gene: LGHNT, FRNRAP. In light of the paper, this sample's time point label describes: about 28 days (+/-7) after the second vaccine dose. The treatment or condition label on this specimen signifies: meningococcal conjugate vaccine given as trial control. Vaccinee samples were obtained from the UK trials COV001 and COV002, which included a single-blind randomized controlled phase 2/3 trial of AZD1222 (ChAdOx1 nCoV-19) in healthy adults. For TCRbeta chain sequencing, PBMC samples from trial participants were taken at day 0 and at day 28 after the second dose.

The sequence joins TRBV12-5 to TRBJ2-1, with TRBD2 tentatively as D gene (6 bases match). This sample comprised peripheral blood, obtained 28 days after the second dose of the MenACWY control vaccine. The clonotype originates from an adult who received the MenACWY meningococcal vaccine as a control. The DNA reads as follows: TGTGCTAGTGGTCCCGGAGGGTTTCCGGAGTTCTTC. Translated, this is CASGPGGFPEFF.